A selection of T cell receptor beta chains follows, all from one sample in a study of T cell responses to AZD1222 COVID-19 vaccine. Repertoires were generated with immunoSEQ multiplex PCR, while TCRdb's copy carries only in-frame clones and drops some. This table has roughly 100,000 clones, approximately 90% appearing once. Sequenced material: peripheral blood, taken on day 0 of AZD1222 vaccination. The source of these receptors is an adult in good health. Both conserved end residues are part of each CDR3. A D gene is named only where the DNA matches it firmly. Clone size is shown for a subset of rows, as once, few, many or a class of expanded clone.

>TRBJ1-2|NA|NA|TRBV12-3/TRBV12-4
CASSFDIYGYTF
TGTGCCAGCAGTTTTGATATCTATGGCTACACCTTC
>TRBJ1-1|NA|NA|TRBV3-1/TRBV3-2
CASSQAGVSTVGNTEAFF
TGTGCCAGCAGCCAAGCGGGGGTAAGTACAGTCGGTAACACTGAAGCTTTCTTT
>TRBJ1-5|NA|NA|TRBV28
CASSLYSSGQHF
TGTGCCAGCAGTCTTTATAGTTCAGGTCAGCATTTT
>TRBJ1-6|NA|NA|TRBV2
CASSERRAGNSPLHF
TGTGCCAGCAGTGAACGTCGGGCGGGTAATTCACCCCTCCACTTT
>TRBJ2-7|NA|NA|TRBV27
CASSSSWTLTGLVSYEQYF
TGTGCCAGCAGCAGCAGTTGGACCCTAACGGGATTAGTCTCCTACGAGCAGTACTTC
>TRBJ1-1|NA|NA|TRBV5-6
CASSLDRAEGEAFF
TGTGCCAGCAGCTTGGATAGGGCCGAGGGAGAAGCTTTCTTT
>TRBJ1-5|NA|TRBD1|TRBV19
CASTGQGRQPQHF
TGTGCCAGTACTGGACAGGGTAGACAGCCCCAGCATTTT
>TRBJ2-2|NA|NA|TRBV7-2
CASSLVIGVRTGELFF
TGTGCCAGCAGCTTAGTTATCGGGGTTCGCACCGGGGAGCTGTTTTTT
>TRBJ1-2|NA|TRBD1|TRBV3-1/TRBV3-2
CASRPGTGTFYGYTF
TGTGCCAGCCGACCCGGGACAGGTACCTTCTATGGCTACACCTTC
>TRBJ1-4|NA|NA|TRBV19
CASSPRTANEKLFF
TGTGCCAGTAGTCCAAGGACAGCTAATGAAAAACTGTTTTTT
>TRBJ1-3|NA|NA|TRBV6-6
CASSSHIGNTIYF
TGTGCCAGCAGTTCTCACATAGGAAACACCATATATTTT
>TRBJ2-7|once|NA|TRBV5-6
CASSLDLSYEQYF
TGTGCCAGCAGCCTGGACCTTAGCTACGAGCAGTACTTC
>TRBJ1-1|NA|NA|TRBV6-4
CASSDSGRTMNTEAFF
TGTGCCAGCAGTGACTCGGGCAGGACCATGAACACTGAAGCTTTCTTT
>TRBJ2-2|few|NA|TRBV19
CASSTGVERVTGELFF
TGTGCCAGTAGTACGGGAGTCGAGCGAGTAACCGGGGAGCTGTTTTTT
>TRBJ2-1|NA|NA|TRBV6-5
CASSSYTGTNYNEQFF
TGTGCCAGCAGTTCTTATACCGGGACCAACTACAATGAGCAGTTCTTC
>TRBJ2-7|NA|NA|TRBV19
CASSIGTDYEQYF
TGTGCCAGTAGTATAGGAACAGACTACGAGCAGTACTTC
>TRBJ2-5|NA|NA|TRBV7-9
CASNKGFGTQYF
TGTGCCAGCAACAAGGGCTTTGGGACCCAGTACTTC
>TRBJ1-6|NA|TRBD1|TRBV2
CASSYGDRGNSPLHF
TGTGCCAGCAGTTATGGGGACAGGGGTAACTCACCCCTCCACTTT
>TRBJ1-6|NA|TRBD1|TRBV9
CASSAQQGQNSPLHF
TGTGCCAGCAGCGCCCAACAGGGGCAGAATTCACCCCTCCACTTT
>TRBJ2-7|NA|NA|TRBV5-1
CASSLSDGYEQYF
TGCGCCAGCAGCCTATCAGATGGCTACGAGCAGTACTTC
>TRBJ2-2|NA|NA|TRBV4-3
CASSQNRVGGELFF
TGCGCCAGCAGCCAAAACAGGGTGGGCGGGGAGCTGTTTTTT
>TRBJ2-3|NA|TRBD2|TRBV7-4
CASSPLRTSGYTDTQYF
TGTGCCAGCAGCCCTTTAAGGACTAGCGGTTACACAGATACGCAGTATTTT
>TRBJ2-2|NA|NA|TRBV19
CASSIDGGRITGELFF
TGTGCCAGTAGTATAGACGGGGGGCGCATCACCGGGGAGCTGTTTTTT
>TRBJ1-5|NA|TRBD1|TRBV4-2
CASSQATGQGITIPQHF
TGTGCCAGCAGCCAAGCAACGGGACAGGGGATAACGATCCCCCAGCATTTT
>TRBJ2-3|once|TRBD2|TRBV3-1/TRBV3-2
CASSPGLADTDTQYF
TGTGCCAGCAGCCCAGGACTAGCGGACACAGATACGCAGTATTTT
>TRBJ1-2|NA|NA|TRBV25-1
CASSQGYGYTF
TGTGCCAGCAGTCAGGGCTATGGCTACACCTTC
>TRBJ1-1|NA|TRBD1|TRBV29-1
CSAKTGDPEAFF
TGCAGCGCAAAAACAGGGGACCCTGAAGCTTTCTTT
>TRBJ2-7|NA|NA|TRBV19
CASSMGTQEVHEQYF
TGTGCCAGTAGTATGGGGACGCAAGAGGTCCACGAGCAGTACTTC
>TRBJ1-2|NA|TRBD1|TRBV5-6
CASSLRQGDGYTF
TGTGCCAGCAGCTTGCGACAGGGAGATGGCTACACCTTC
>TRBJ1-2|NA|TRBD1|TRBV6-5
CASTEGGAYGYTF
TGTGCCAGCACCGAAGGGGGCGCCTATGGCTACACCTTC
>TRBJ1-5|NA|NA|TRBV5-1
CASSLGTNQPQHF
TGCGCCAGCAGCTTGGGGACTAATCAGCCCCAGCATTTT
>TRBJ2-7|few|TRBD2|TRBV7-8
CASSLGGLAGNEQYF
TGTGCCAGCAGCTTAGGGGGACTAGCGGGTAATGAGCAGTACTTC
>TRBJ2-1|NA|TRBD1|TRBV5-1
CASSSGTGAYNEQFF
TGCGCCAGCAGCTCCGGGACAGGGGCTTACAATGAGCAGTTCTTC
>TRBJ1-1|NA|NA|TRBV6-5
CASRPGDGWTEAFF
TGTGCCAGCAGACCAGGGGATGGATGGACTGAAGCTTTCTTT
>TRBJ1-5|NA|NA|TRBV28
CASSLGQGRGNQPQHF
TGTGCCAGCAGTTTAGGGCAGGGAAGGGGCAATCAGCCCCAGCATTTT
>TRBJ2-7|NA|NA|TRBV9
CASSVGQGNYEQYF
TGTGCCAGCAGCGTAGGCCAGGGCAACTACGAGCAGTACTTC
>TRBJ2-7|NA|TRBD1|TRBV19
CASSITQGYEQYF
TGTGCCAGTAGTATAACACAGGGGTACGAGCAGTACTTC
>TRBJ2-7|NA|TRBD2|TRBV5-4
CASSRSTSGGSGEQYF
TGTGCCAGCAGCCGAAGTACTAGCGGGGGGTCTGGGGAGCAGTACTTC
>TRBJ2-3|once|TRBD2|TRBV11-3
CASSSGLAGALSTDTQYF
TGTGCCAGCAGCTCGGGACTAGCGGGGGCCCTTAGCACAGATACGCAGTATTTT
>TRBJ2-2|NA|NA|TRBV12-5
CASGFWAVGNTGELFF
TGTGCTAGTGGTTTCTGGGCAGTAGGTAACACCGGGGAGCTGTTTTTT
>TRBJ2-1|NA|NA|TRBV5-1
CASREGYNEQFF
TGCGCCAGCCGTGAAGGCTACAATGAGCAGTTCTTC
>TRBJ2-1|NA|TRBD2|TRBV19
CASSTLSGGSYNEQFF
TGTGCCAGTAGTACCCTTTCGGGGGGCTCCTACAATGAGCAGTTCTTC
>TRBJ1-6|NA|NA|TRBV4-1
CASSQVVATASPLHF
TGCGCCAGCAGCCAAGTGGTCGCCACCGCTTCACCCCTCCACTTT
>TRBJ1-1|NA|NA|TRBV6-1
CASSEKETAEAFF
TGTGCCAGCAGTGAAAAGGAGACAGCTGAAGCTTTCTTT
>TRBJ2-5|once|TRBD2|TRBV6-2/TRBV6-3
CASSRGDAEYQETQYF
TGTGCCAGCAGTCGGGGGGACGCGGAGTACCAAGAGACCCAGTACTTC
>TRBJ2-1|NA|TRBD1|TRBV9
CASSVLGTASYNEQFF
TGTGCCAGCAGCGTACTCGGGACAGCCTCCTACAATGAGCAGTTCTTC
>TRBJ1-5|NA|NA|TRBV28
CASRAGSNQPQHF
TGTGCCAGCAGAGCAGGGAGCAATCAGCCCCAGCATTTT
>TRBJ1-3|NA|NA|TRBV3-1/TRBV3-2
CASRPSSGNTIYF
TGTGCCAGCAGGCCTAGCTCTGGAAACACCATATATTTT
>TRBJ1-4|NA|NA|TRBV18
CASSDRILGSEKLFF
TGTGCCAGCTCAGACAGAATACTAGGGAGTGAAAAACTGTTTTTT
>TRBJ1-1|NA|NA|TRBV5-5
CASSRGLGAGTEAFF
TGTGCCAGCAGCCGGGGGCTCGGGGCGGGCACTGAAGCTTTCTTT
>TRBJ1-5|NA|NA|TRBV7-8
CASSSGEGGSQPQHF
TGTGCCAGCAGCTCGGGGGAGGGAGGTAGTCAGCCCCAGCATTTT
>TRBJ2-1|NA|NA|TRBV18
CASSPHWGYDNEQFF
TGTGCCAGCTCACCTCATTGGGGGTATGACAATGAGCAGTTCTTC
>TRBJ1-3|NA|NA|TRBV19
CASSRTPGRGRVSGNTIYF
TGTGCCAGTAGTCGAACCCCCGGTCGCGGCCGAGTGTCAGGAAACACCATATATTTT
>TRBJ1-1|few|NA|TRBV2
CASSELENTEAFF
TGTGCCAGCAGTGAGTTAGAGAACACTGAAGCTTTCTTT
>TRBJ1-2|NA|NA|TRBV2
CASSEAGQGNYGYTF
TGTGCCAGCAGTGAAGCGGGGCAGGGGAACTATGGCTACACCTTC
>TRBJ2-1|NA|NA|TRBV6-4
CASNWAISYNEQFF
TGTGCCAGCAATTGGGCCATCTCCTACAATGAGCAGTTCTTC
>TRBJ2-6|NA|NA|TRBV2
CASSATGNSGANVLTF
TGTGCCAGCAGCGCCACAGGGAACTCTGGGGCCAACGTCCTGACTTTC
>TRBJ2-3|NA|NA|TRBV7-2
CASSPHSSSTDTQYF
TGTGCCAGCAGCCCCCATTCCTCTAGCACAGATACGCAGTATTTT
>TRBJ1-5|once|NA|TRBV19
CASSIERNQPQHF
TGTGCCAGTAGTATTGAGCGCAATCAGCCCCAGCATTTT
>TRBJ1-3|NA|NA|TRBV12-3/TRBV12-4
CASRQSSGNTIYF
TGTGCCAGCAGACAGAGCTCTGGAAACACCATATATTTT